The 32 T cell receptor beta chains reported below all come from one sample, sequenced in a study of T-cell memory formation after mild COVID-19. TCRdb recomputed calls from the 5' RACE reads with MiXCR, one row per CDR3 protein. Among about 560,000 distinct CDR3 sequences listed, 17% were seen once. Sequencing input: PBMCs or a T cell subset sorted from them (not recorded which). The origin of the receptors is an adult woman who had mild COVID-19 (a few samples of this study predate the infection). Cell type and time point are not known.

J is TRBJ2-1 and V is TRBV24-1, with 9 bases lining up with TRBD2. Germline V gives CDR1 KGHDR, CDR2 SFDVKD. V trimming: 4 bases; J trimming: 3 bases; junction bases outside the gene matches: 6. This CDR3 is 16 amino acids long. The CDR3 DNA reads as TGTGCCACCAGTGAGCCTAGCGGGACGAGCTACAATGAGCAGTTCTTC. Translation: CATSEPSGTSYNEQFF.

V gene TRBV7-9 combines with J gene TRBJ2-1; perhaps TRBD1 as D (5 bases). The germline V gene encodes CDR1 SEHNR and CDR2 FQNEAQ (reference sequence). Trimming left V 6 bases short and J 7 bases short, with 19 bases between. The CDR3 runs to 15 residues. The CDR3 sequence: CASSQQGGVSNEQFF. In DNA form, the CDR3 reads TGTGCCAGCAGTCAGCAGGGTGGGGTTTCTAATGAGCAGTTCTTC.

V and J are TRBV5-8 and TRBJ1-5, with TRBD1 as a possible D gene (5 bases). V dropped 3 bases and J dropped 0 bases, with 10 bases sitting between them. Germline V gene lookup returns CDR1 SGHTS and CDR2 YDEGEE. This CDR3 has 15 residues. The CDR3 loop reads CASSSIQDSNQPQHF. The CDR3 DNA is TGTGCCAGCAGCTCTATACAGGATAGCAATCAGCCCCAGCATTTT.

The chain carries TRBV15 and TRBJ2-3, with D possibly matching TRBD2 (5 bases). Looked up from germline, CDR1 is LNHNV and CDR2 is YYDKDF (reference sequence). The CDR3 loop spans 16 amino acids. Between the trimmed V and J ends, which lost 9 bases and 1 base, there was a span of 20 bases. CDR3 sequence (DNA): TGTGCCACATCCCCTGAGAGAGGGTTCGGCACAGATACGCAGTATTTT. Translating gives CATSPERGFGTDTQYF.

The V and J genes are TRBV9 and TRBJ1-5; weak D call: TRBD1 (5 bases). CDR1 and CDR2 from the germline V gene are SGDLS and YYNGEE. V lost 1 base and J 6 bases, leaving 8 bases between the germline ends. The CDR3 loop spans 13 amino acids. The CDR3 DNA reads as TGTGCCAGCAGCGTATCAAGGGGTCAGCCCCAGCATTTT. Translation gives CASSVSRGQPQHF.

In its sample, this clonotype was seen a few times. The rearrangement uses TRBV12-3 or TRBV12-4 and TRBJ2-3; 7 positions match TRBD2. CDR3 size: 14 residues. After removal of 6 bases from V and 2 bases from J, the junction contained 5 bases not matched to a gene. The DNA of the CDR3 is TGTGCCAGCAGCCGGCGGGAGACCACAGATACGCAGTATTTT. Residues: CASSRRETTDTQYF.

Only a few counts were recorded for this clonotype. The gene calls are TRBV7-9 and TRBJ2-1; 11 bases agree with TRBD2. CDR3 size: 15 residues. Trimming at V came to 5 bases and at J to 14 bases, leaving 14 bases not matched to a gene. The germline CDR1 and CDR2 sequences are SEHNR and FQNEAQ (reference sequence). The CDR3 spells CASSEGTSGKVWEFF. CDR3 DNA sequence: TGTGCCAGCAGCGAAGGGACTAGCGGCAAGGTCTGGGAGTTCTTC. Full variable domain (outside the CDR3, taken from reference TRBV7-9 and TRBJ2-1): DTGVSQNPRHKITKRGQNVTFRCDPISEHNRLYWYRQTLGQGPEFLTYFQNEAQLEKSRLLSDRFSAERPKGSFSTLEIQRTEQGDSAMYLCASSEGTSGKVWEFFGPGTRLTVL.

The genes are TRBV15 and TRBJ2-5; perhaps TRBD2 as D (5 bases). This CDR3 is 15 amino acids long. Trimming took off 0 bases at V and 5 bases at J, with 13 bases between the two ends. CDR1 and CDR2 from the germline V gene are LNHNV and YYDKDF (reference sequence). In DNA, the CDR3 is TGTGCCACCAGCAGAGATCAGTCGGGGAGTGAGACCCAGTACTTC. This codes for CATSRDQSGSETQYF.

The genes are TRBV7-3 and TRBJ2-5, with TRBD2 matching 10 bases. The CDR3 is 15 residues long. V trimming: 5 bases; J trimming: 5 bases; junction bases outside the gene matches: 8. Germline CDR1 SGHTA, CDR2 FQGTGA. Written as DNA, the CDR3 is TGTGCCAGCAGCCCATCTCTAGCGGGGGCTGAGACCCAGTACTTC. Its protein is CASSPSLAGAETQYF.

The CDR3 DNA is TGCGCCAGCAGCCCCTTTGCTAGGGAAGATACGCAGTATTTT. Translation gives CASSPFAREDTQYF. This chain joins TRBV4-1 and TRBJ2-3; D is undetermined. V was cut by 4 bases and J by 5 bases, with 13 bases left in between. There are 14 residues in the CDR3. CDR1 MGHRA and CDR2 YSYEKL come from the germline V gene.

This clonotype occurred a few times. The gene calls are TRBV10-3 and TRBJ2-1; TRBD2 agrees at 11 bases. The CDR3 contains 15 residues. V lost 5 bases, J lost 5 bases, and 5 bases stayed unmatched. CDR1 and CDR2 from the germline V gene are ENHRY and SYGVKD. The CDR3 spells CAISPLAGVNNEQFF. The CDR3 nucleotides are TGTGCCATCAGTCCACTAGCGGGGGTAAACAATGAGCAGTTCTTC.

This clonotype turned up a few times. This chain joins TRBV12-3 or TRBV12-4 and TRBJ2-5; D is tentatively TRBD1 or TRBD2 (6 bases each). The CDR3 runs to 13 residues. V shed 2 bases and J shed 7 bases, with 11 bases lying between them. CDR3 residues: CASSLRGLGTQYF. The CDR3 DNA sequence: TGTGCCAGCAGTTTACGGGGGCTGGGGACCCAGTACTTC.

The chain links TRBV7-2 to TRBJ2-6, with 7 bases aligning to TRBD1. V gave up 5 bases and J gave up 2 bases; unmatched junction bases: 9. The CDR3 runs 17 residues. Germline CDR1 reads SGHTA; CDR2 reads FQGNSA. CDR3 bases: TGTGCCAGCAGCCTCAGACAGGGTCTGGCTGGGGCCAACGTCCTGACTTTC. Translating gives CASSLRQGLAGANVLTF.

This clonotype was counted ten times or more. The V and J genes are TRBV12-3 or TRBV12-4 and TRBJ1-5; tentative D call: TRBD1 (5 bases). This CDR3 is built from 15 residues. V was clipped by 1 base and J by 2 bases, with 9 bases between them. CDR3 loop: CASSLEGIGNQPQHF. The CDR3, as DNA: TGTGCCAGCAGTTTAGAGGGGATAGGCAATCAGCCCCAGCATTTT.

The chain uses TRBV2 and TRBJ2-7; TRBD1 aligns across 10 bases. Trimming removed 4 bases from V and 5 bases from J; junction bases left unmatched: 5. The CDR3 is 14 residues long. From germline, CDR1 is SNHLY and CDR2 FYNNEI. CDR3 bases: TGTGCCAGCAGTGGGGGGACAGGGGTCCACGAGCAGTACTTC. Translation: CASSGGTGVHEQYF.

This clonotype was found a few times. V and J are TRBV6-2 or TRBV6-3 and TRBJ2-3; tentatively, D is TRBD2 (6 bases). Germline CDR1 and CDR2: MNHEY and SVGEGT. V dropped 7 bases and J dropped 6 bases, with 17 bases sitting between them. The length of the CDR3 is 14 residues. The CDR3 loop is CASKEASVRDTQYF. CDR3 DNA: TGTGCCAGCAAGGAGGCTAGCGTCCGTGATACGCAGTATTTT.

This clonotype was seen a handful of times. This chain uses TRBV18 with TRBJ2-3, with 8 bases that match TRBD2. The CDR3 is 17 residues long. V trimming: 5 bases; J trimming: 0 bases; junction bases outside the gene matches: 10. Germline V gene lookup returns CDR1 KGHSH and CDR2 LQKENI. The CDR3 DNA reads as TGTGCCAGCTCATCGATCCTTAGCGGGGTTAGCACAGATACGCAGTATTTT. As protein: CASSSILSGVSTDTQYF.

A few counts support this clonotype. The rearrangement joins TRBV4-1 to TRBJ1-6; no definite D call. This CDR3 is 15 amino acids long. Trimming removed 4 bases at V and 7 bases at J, with 14 bases between. Germline V CDR1 and CDR2: MGHRA, YSYEKL. CDR3 in amino acids: CASSPTYRENSPLHF. The CDR3 DNA reads TGCGCCAGCAGCCCCACTTATAGGGAGAATTCACCCCTCCACTTT.

This clonotype has a handful of counts. The genes are TRBV20-1 and TRBJ2-1; TRBD2 matches at 10 bases. Germline values: CDR1 DFQATT, CDR2 SNEGSKA (reference sequence). J gave up 4 bases and V 1 base, and 4 bases lay outside the gene matches. CDR3 length: 15 amino acids. The CDR3 DNA follows: TGCAGTGCTAGAGGACTAGCGGGCGTATACAATGAGCAGTTCTTC. Its protein product is CSARGLAGVYNEQFF.

The rearrangement uses TRBV20-1 and TRBJ2-2; 15 nucleotides agree with TRBD2. CDR1 is DFQATT and CDR2 is SNEGSKA in the germline V gene (reference sequence). V trimming: 4 bases; J trimming: 5 bases; junction bases outside the gene matches: 5. The CDR3 runs 16 residues. CDR3 DNA sequence: TGCAGTGCTAAGGGACTAGCGGGAGGCGTGACCGGGGAGCTGTTTTTT. Protein product: CSAKGLAGGVTGELFF.

The table lists this clonotype with a few counts. V usage is TRBV13 and J usage is TRBJ2-2, with a weak D call TRBD2 (5 bases). The CDR3 sequence is 15 residues long. Germline values: CDR1 PRHDT, CDR2 FYEKMQ (reference sequence). The germline V and J ends were trimmed by 3 bases and 3 bases, with 11 bases remaining between them. The CDR3 nucleotides read TGTGCCAGCAGCTTGTCGGGGTGGGACACCGGGGAGCTGTTTTTT. This codes for CASSLSGWDTGELFF. Full variable domain (remainder filled in from reference TRBV13 and TRBJ2-2): AAGVIQSPRHLIKEKRETATLKCYPIPRHDTVYWYQQGPGQDPQFLISFYEKMQSDKGSIPDRFSAQQFSDYHSELNMSSLELGDSALYFCASSLSGWDTGELFFGEGSRLTVL.

This clonotype was observed a few times. J is TRBJ2-1 and V is TRBV9; 10 bases map to TRBD2. With V trimmed by 4 bases and J by 8 bases, 15 bases remained unmatched. Germline-derived CDR1 and CDR2 are SGDLS and YYNGEE. The length of the CDR3 is 17 residues. The CDR3 loop reads CASSTDPGLAGADEQFF. The CDR3 DNA reads TGTGCCAGCAGCACCGATCCTGGGCTAGCGGGAGCCGATGAGCAGTTCTTC.

The rearrangement uses TRBV6-2 or TRBV6-3 and TRBJ1-1; a weak D match, TRBD1 (5 bases). Deletions cut 4 bases from V and 7 bases from J, with 16 bases between. The CDR3 length is 14 residues. Per germline, CDR1 MNHEY and CDR2 SVGEGT. The CDR3 DNA reads TGTGCCAGCAGTTCACCCCAGGGTAGAATTGAAGCTTTCTTT. It is translated as CASSSPQGRIEAFF.

This clonotype was observed at least ten times. V is TRBV7-9 and J is TRBJ2-3; D may be TRBD1 (6 bases). V lost 5 bases and J 4 bases, leaving 13 bases between the germline ends. Germline-derived CDR1 and CDR2 are SEHNR and FQNEAQ (reference sequence). This CDR3 has 14 amino acids. The CDR3 reads CASSITGIADTQYF. The CDR3 bases are TGTGCCAGCAGCATAACAGGGATCGCAGATACGCAGTATTTT.

This clonotype was picked up a small number of times. The rearrangement uses TRBV4-2 and TRBJ2-3; no clear D gene. This CDR3 is built from 15 residues. Trimming took off 5 bases at V and 4 bases at J, with 16 bases between the two ends. The V gene's germline CDR1 is LGHNA and CDR2 YNFKEQ. In DNA, the CDR3 is TGTGCCAGCAGCGGCCTAGGCCTGGGTCCAGATACGCAGTATTTT. Translation: CASSGLGLGPDTQYF.

The J gene is TRBJ2-5, the V gene TRBV7-2, with D perhaps TRBD1 or TRBD2 (5 bases each). Germline loops: CDR1 SGHTA, CDR2 FQGNSA. CDR3 length: 14 amino acids. Trimming took off 4 bases at V and 2 bases at J, with 11 bases between the two ends. The CDR3, as DNA: TGTGCCAGCAGCTACGGGGCACTACAAGAGACCCAGTACTTC. It yields the protein CASSYGALQETQYF.

This clonotype was seen a few times. This chain joins TRBV20-1 and TRBJ2-2; no firm D call. Per the germline V gene, CDR1 is DFQATT and CDR2 is SNEGSKA (reference sequence). The CDR3 is 14 residues long. The germline V and J ends were trimmed by 2 bases and 1 base, with 8 bases remaining between them. The CDR3 here is CSARFFGNTGELFF. CDR3 coding DNA: TGCAGTGCTAGATTTTTCGGGAACACCGGGGAGCTGTTTTTT.

This clonotype was counted ten times or more. This chain links TRBV6-1 with TRBJ1-5; D remains unclear. Germline CDR1 reads MNHNS; CDR2 reads SASEGT. The CDR3 sequence is 13 residues long. V shed 3 bases and J shed 5 bases, with 8 bases lying between them. CDR3 sequence reads: CASSDYQYQPQHF. The CDR3 nucleotides are TGTGCCAGCAGTGATTATCAATATCAGCCCCAGCATTTT.

The chain links TRBV3-1 to TRBJ1-1; unclear D gene. Germline-derived CDR1 and CDR2 are LGHDT and YNNKEL (reference sequence). With 0 bases removed from V and 1 base from J, the gap between germline ends came to 6 bases. This CDR3 region has 14 residues. CDR3 nucleotide sequence: TGTGCCAGCAGCCAAGAGGTCCGGAACACTGAAGCTTTCTTT. Its protein product is CASSQEVRNTEAFF.

The V call is TRBV10-3, the J call TRBJ2-2; no definite D call. The germline CDR1 and CDR2 sequences are ENHRY and SYGVKD. The CDR3 consists of 17 residues. Trimming removed 0 bases from V and 0 bases from J, with 11 bases in between. DNA for the CDR3: TGTGCCATCAGTGAGTCCGGTCTACCGCCGAACACCGGGGAGCTGTTTTTT. It specifies CAISESGLPPNTGELFF.

The chain combines TRBV12-5 with TRBJ2-6; the D gene is possibly TRBD1 (5 bases). The CDR3 has 17 amino acids. The germline CDR1 and CDR2 sequences are LGHNT and FRNRAP. Between the trimmed V and J ends, which lost 0 bases and 4 bases, there was a span of 13 bases. CDR3 sequence reads: CASGLVIGVPGANVLTF. The CDR3 coding sequence is TGTGCTAGTGGTTTGGTGATAGGGGTGCCCGGGGCCAACGTCCTGACTTTC.

The chain links TRBV30 to TRBJ2-7, with 8 bases aligning to TRBD1. CDR3 length: 12 amino acids. V lost 5 bases and J lost 3; bases outside the gene matches: 3. Looked up from germline, CDR1 is GTSNPN and CDR2 is SVGIG (reference sequence). The CDR3 here is CAWGTGNYEQYF. Written as DNA, the CDR3 is TGTGCCTGGGGGACAGGAAACTACGAGCAGTACTTC.